A selection of T cell receptor beta chains follows, all from one sample in a study of early T cells in non-severe SARS-CoV-2 infection. TCRdb independently ran MiXCR on the 5' RACE reads; one entry per CDR3 protein. The table records about 73,000 distinct CDR3 sequences, around 15% of them present only once. The sample taken for sequencing was whole blood. The source of these receptors is an adult who was a healthcare worker with PCR-confirmed SARS-CoV-2 infection or an uninfected control (not recorded which). CDR3s include the opening cysteine and the closing phenylalanine or tryptophan. The D gene is left open where the match is weak. For some rows the clone size is stated as once, few or many, or as a class when expanded; others skip it.

>TRBV25-1|TRBD1|TRBJ1-1|many
TGTGCCAGCAGTTCAAAGGGGGCGAAAGCTTTCTTT
CASSSKGAKAFF
>TRBV7-3|.|TRBJ1-1|many
TGTGCCAGCAGCTCATGGGGGAACACTGAAGCTTTCTTT
CASSSWGNTEAFF
>TRBV7-8|TRBD2|TRBJ2-5|few
TGTGCCAGCAGCTTAGGGCTAGCGGGGGGTTTCCAAGAGACCCAGTACTTC
CASSLGLAGGFQETQYF
>TRBV12-3/TRBV12-4|.|TRBJ2-4|.
TGTGCCAGCAGTTCGGACTTTAACATTCAGTACTTC
CASSSDFNIQYF
>TRBV6-5|TRBD2|TRBJ2-5|few
TGTGCCAGCAGTTACTCCCCTAGCGGGGGGCAGGGGGAGACCCAGTACTTC
CASSYSPSGGQGETQYF
>TRBV28|.|TRBJ1-2|few
TGTGCCAGCAGTCCGCCGGGAGGGGAGAAGTCAGGCTACACCTTC
CASSPPGGEKSGYTF
>TRBV20-1|TRBD2|TRBJ2-5|.
TGCAGTGCTCCACCTTGGCCTAGCGGGGGGGCAGAGACCCAGTACTTC
CSAPPWPSGGAETQYF
>TRBV2|.|TRBJ1-1|.
TGTGCCAGCAGTGAAGGGGCCCTCTACGGGGAAGCTTTCTTT
CASSEGALYGEAFF
>TRBV5-5|.|TRBJ1-6|many
TGTGCCAGCAGCCTACAGAGCTCCTATAATTCACCCCTCCACTTT
CASSLQSSYNSPLHF
>TRBV6-6|.|TRBJ2-2|.
TGTGCCAGCAGTTCTAAGGCCGCGAACACCGGGGAGCTGTTTTTT
CASSSKAANTGELFF
>TRBV7-8|.|TRBJ1-6|once
TGTGCCAGCAGCCCCCGACCTGGGACGTCGGGTTCACCCCTCCACTTT
CASSPRPGTSGSPLHF
>TRBV29-1|.|TRBJ2-7|few
TGCAGCGCCCGGAAGGCAGCTAACTACGAGCAGTACTTC
CSARKAANYEQYF
>TRBV12-3/TRBV12-4|TRBD1|TRBJ1-1|.
TGTGCCAGCAGTTGGGGACAGGGTGAAGCTTTCTTT
CASSWGQGEAFF
>TRBV29-1|TRBD1|TRBJ2-5|.
TGCAGCGTGCAAGGGGGCGCAGAGACCCAGTACTTC
CSVQGGAETQYF
>TRBV7-2|.|TRBJ1-6|.
TGTGCCAGCAGCTTAGGAGTTTCAGGGGTAGGTTCACCCCTCCACTTT
CASSLGVSGVGSPLHF
>TRBV7-3|.|TRBJ2-2|.
TGTGCCAGCAGCTTAACAGGCAGGGAGCTGTTTTTT
CASSLTGRELFF
>TRBV5-5|TRBD1|TRBJ1-6|.
TGTGCCAGCAGCTTGGACAGGGGAAATTCACCCCTCCACTTT
CASSLDRGNSPLHF
>TRBV7-6|TRBD1|TRBJ1-1|many
TGTGCCAGCAGCTTACACAGGGGACTGAGAAACACTGAAGCTTTCTTT
CASSLHRGLRNTEAFF
>TRBV7-6|.|TRBJ2-7|many
TGTGCCAGCAGCAGCAAACAGGGTGGCACCTACGAGCAGTACTTC
CASSSKQGGTYEQYF
>TRBV7-3|TRBD1|TRBJ2-3|.
TGTGCCAGCAGCTTAACGGACAGGGGAGGGGGAGATACGCAGTATTTT
CASSLTDRGGGDTQYF
>TRBV28|.|TRBJ2-2|few
TGTGCCAGCAGTTTAGGGGTTAGAACGAACACCGGGGAGCTGTTTTTT
CASSLGVRTNTGELFF
>TRBV2|.|TRBJ1-5|.
TGTGCCAGCAATCAAGGACAGATTAGCAATCAGCCCCAGCATTTT
CASNQGQISNQPQHF
>TRBV19|.|TRBJ1-5|.
TGTGCCAGTAGTATAGGAGGGACAATGAGGGGCAATCAGCCCCAGCATTTT
CASSIGGTMRGNQPQHF
>TRBV28|TRBD1|TRBJ1-6|.
TGTGCCAGCAGTCCGATGACAGGGGAGAATTCACCCCTCCACTTT
CASSPMTGENSPLHF
>TRBV12-5|.|TRBJ2-7|few
TGTGCTAGAACAGGAAACACTCGATACGAGCAGTACTTC
CARTGNTRYEQYF
>TRBV5-6|.|TRBJ1-5|once
TGTGCCAGCAGCAAGACAGCTTATAGCAATCAGCCCCAGCATTTT
CASSKTAYSNQPQHF
>TRBV9|.|TRBJ2-1|.
TGTGCCAGCAGCGTAGGAGGTAACAATGAGCAGTTCTTC
CASSVGGNNEQFF
>TRBV5-6|.|TRBJ1-2|few
TGTGCCAGCAGCGCAACTATTGGACAAATTAACTATGGCTACACCTTC
CASSATIGQINYGYTF
>TRBV4-1|TRBD1|TRBJ1-2|.
TGCGCCAGCAGCCCTCCTAAAGACAGGGTCAACTATGGCTACACCTTC
CASSPPKDRVNYGYTF
>TRBV2|.|TRBJ1-1|few
TGTGCCAGCAGTGATTCGGGGCCCACTGAAGCTTTCTTT
CASSDSGPTEAFF
>TRBV2|TRBD1|TRBJ1-1|.
TGTGCCAGCTCTTTACAGGGGGCGACGACTGAAGCTTTCTTT
CASSLQGATTEAFF
>TRBV28|.|TRBJ2-2|.
TGTGCCAGCAGTTTAAGGGGGACCGGGGAGCTGTTTTTT
CASSLRGTGELFF
>TRBV28|.|TRBJ1-2|few
TGTGCCAGCAGTTTCCCCGGACCGGCCGGGGATGGCTACACCTTC
CASSFPGPAGDGYTF
>TRBV19|TRBD1|TRBJ2-3|.
TGTGCCAGTAGTCATCAGGGGGAGAATACGCAGTATTTT
CASSHQGENTQYF
>TRBV4-3|TRBD2|TRBJ2-3|.
TGCGCCAGCAGCCAAGAGGGGAGTAGCGGGAGCACAGATACGCAGTATTTT
CASSQEGSSGSTDTQYF
>TRBV20-1|.|TRBJ1-2|many
TGCAGTGCTAACGGGGCTTATGGCTACACCTTC
CSANGAYGYTF
>TRBV27|.|TRBJ1-4|.
TGTGCCAGCAGTTTATCGGGGTTCACTAATGAAAAACTGTTTTTT
CASSLSGFTNEKLFF
>TRBV18|TRBD1|TRBJ2-1|.
TGTGCCAGCTCCCTGGGGACAGGGGCAGGCGATGAGCAGTTCTTC
CASSLGTGAGDEQFF
>TRBV7-8|TRBD2|TRBJ2-7|few
TGTGCCAGCAGCTTAACGGGACTAGCTGGCGAGCAGTACTTC
CASSLTGLAGEQYF